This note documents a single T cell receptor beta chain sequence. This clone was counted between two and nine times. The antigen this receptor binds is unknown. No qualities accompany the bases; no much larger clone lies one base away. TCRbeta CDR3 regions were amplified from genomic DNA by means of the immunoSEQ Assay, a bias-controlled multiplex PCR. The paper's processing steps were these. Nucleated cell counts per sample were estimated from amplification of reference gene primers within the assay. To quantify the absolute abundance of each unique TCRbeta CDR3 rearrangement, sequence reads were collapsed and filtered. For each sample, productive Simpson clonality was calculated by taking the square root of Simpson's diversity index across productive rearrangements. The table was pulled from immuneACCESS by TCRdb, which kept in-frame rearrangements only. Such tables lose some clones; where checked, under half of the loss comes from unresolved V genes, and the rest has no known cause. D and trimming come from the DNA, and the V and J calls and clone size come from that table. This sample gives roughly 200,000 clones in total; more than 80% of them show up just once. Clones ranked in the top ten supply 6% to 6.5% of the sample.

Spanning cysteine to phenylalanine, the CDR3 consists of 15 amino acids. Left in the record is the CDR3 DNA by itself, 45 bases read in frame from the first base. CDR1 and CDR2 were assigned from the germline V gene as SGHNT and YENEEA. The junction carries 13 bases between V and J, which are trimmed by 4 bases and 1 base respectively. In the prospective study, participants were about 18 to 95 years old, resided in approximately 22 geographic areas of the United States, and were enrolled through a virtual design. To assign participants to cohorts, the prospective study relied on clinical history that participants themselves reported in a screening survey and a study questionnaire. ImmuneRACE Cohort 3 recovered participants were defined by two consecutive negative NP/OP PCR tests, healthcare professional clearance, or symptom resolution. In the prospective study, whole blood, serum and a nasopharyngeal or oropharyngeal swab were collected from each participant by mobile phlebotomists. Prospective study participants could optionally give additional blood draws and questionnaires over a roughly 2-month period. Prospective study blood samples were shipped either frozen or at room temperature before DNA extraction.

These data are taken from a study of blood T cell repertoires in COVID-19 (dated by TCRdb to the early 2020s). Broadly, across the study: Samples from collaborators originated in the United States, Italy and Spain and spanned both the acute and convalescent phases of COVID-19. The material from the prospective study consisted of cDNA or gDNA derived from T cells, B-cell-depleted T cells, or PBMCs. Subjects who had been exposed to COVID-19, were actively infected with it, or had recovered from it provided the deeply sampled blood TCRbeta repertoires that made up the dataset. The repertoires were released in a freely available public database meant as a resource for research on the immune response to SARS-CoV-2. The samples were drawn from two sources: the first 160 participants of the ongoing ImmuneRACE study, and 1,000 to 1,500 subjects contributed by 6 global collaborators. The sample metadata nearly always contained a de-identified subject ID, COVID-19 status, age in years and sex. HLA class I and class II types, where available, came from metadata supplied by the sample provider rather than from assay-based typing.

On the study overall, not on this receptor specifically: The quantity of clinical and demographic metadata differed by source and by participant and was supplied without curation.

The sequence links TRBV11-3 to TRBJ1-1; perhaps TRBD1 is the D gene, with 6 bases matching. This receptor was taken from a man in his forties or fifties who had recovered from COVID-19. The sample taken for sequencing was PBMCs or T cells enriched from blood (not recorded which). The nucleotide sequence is TGTGCCAGCAGCTCTCAGGGGAGGGAGAACACTGAAGCTTTCTTT. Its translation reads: CASSSQGRENTEAFF.